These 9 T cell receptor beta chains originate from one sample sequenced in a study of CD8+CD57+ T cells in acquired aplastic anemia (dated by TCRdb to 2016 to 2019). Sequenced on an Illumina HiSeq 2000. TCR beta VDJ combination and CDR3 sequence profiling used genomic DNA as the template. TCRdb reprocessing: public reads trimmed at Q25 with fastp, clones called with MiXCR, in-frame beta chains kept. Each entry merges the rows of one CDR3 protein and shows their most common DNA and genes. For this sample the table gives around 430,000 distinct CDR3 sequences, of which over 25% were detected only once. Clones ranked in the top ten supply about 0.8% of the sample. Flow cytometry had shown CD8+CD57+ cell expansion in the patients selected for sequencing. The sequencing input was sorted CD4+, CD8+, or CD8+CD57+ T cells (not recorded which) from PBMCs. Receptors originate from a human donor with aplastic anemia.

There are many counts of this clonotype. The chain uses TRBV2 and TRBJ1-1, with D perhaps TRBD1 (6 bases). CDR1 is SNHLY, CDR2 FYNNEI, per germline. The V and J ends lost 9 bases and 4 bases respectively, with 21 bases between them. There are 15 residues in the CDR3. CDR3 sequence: CASGVNRVGSTEAFF. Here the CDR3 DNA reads TGTGCCAGTGGGGTAAACAGGGTAGGAAGCACTGAAGCTTTCTTT.

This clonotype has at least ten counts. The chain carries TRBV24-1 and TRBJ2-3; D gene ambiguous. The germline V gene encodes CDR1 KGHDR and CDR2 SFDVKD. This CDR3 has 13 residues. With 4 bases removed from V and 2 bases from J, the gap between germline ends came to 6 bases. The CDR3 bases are TGTGCCACCAGTGACCGCGTCACAGATACGCAGTATTTT. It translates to CATSDRVTDTQYF.

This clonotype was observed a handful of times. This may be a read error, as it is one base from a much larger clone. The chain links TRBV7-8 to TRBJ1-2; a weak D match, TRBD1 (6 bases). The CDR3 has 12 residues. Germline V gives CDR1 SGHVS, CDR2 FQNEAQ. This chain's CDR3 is CASSLDREGYAF. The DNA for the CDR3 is TGTGCCAGCAGCTTAGACAGGGAGGGCTACGCCTTC.

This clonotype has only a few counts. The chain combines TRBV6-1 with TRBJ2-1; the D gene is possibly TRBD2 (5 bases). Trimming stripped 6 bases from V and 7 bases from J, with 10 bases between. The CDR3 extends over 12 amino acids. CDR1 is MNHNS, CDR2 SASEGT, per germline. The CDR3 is CASRGWENEQFF. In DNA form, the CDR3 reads TGTGCCAGCAGGGGATGGGAGAATGAGCAGTTCTTC.

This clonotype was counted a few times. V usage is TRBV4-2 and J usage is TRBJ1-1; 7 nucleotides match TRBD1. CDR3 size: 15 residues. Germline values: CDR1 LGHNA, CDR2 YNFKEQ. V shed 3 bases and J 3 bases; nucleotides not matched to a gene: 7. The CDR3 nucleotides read TGTGCCAGCAGCCAGTCGGGACAGAGGGACACTGAAGCTTTCTTT. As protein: CASSQSGQRDTEAFF.

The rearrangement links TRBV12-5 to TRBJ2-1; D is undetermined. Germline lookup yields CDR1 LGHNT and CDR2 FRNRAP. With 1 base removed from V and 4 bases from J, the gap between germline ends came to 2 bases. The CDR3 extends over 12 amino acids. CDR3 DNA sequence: TGTGCTAGTGGTTTGGGTTACAATGAGCAGTTCTTC. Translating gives CASGLGYNEQFF.

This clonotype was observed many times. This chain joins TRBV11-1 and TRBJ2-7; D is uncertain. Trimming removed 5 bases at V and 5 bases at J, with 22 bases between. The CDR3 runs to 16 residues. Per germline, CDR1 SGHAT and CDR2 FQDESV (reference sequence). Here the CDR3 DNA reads TGTGCCAGCAGCACGCCAGGAGCCCGGTGGGCGGACGAGCAGTACTTC. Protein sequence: CASSTPGARWADEQYF. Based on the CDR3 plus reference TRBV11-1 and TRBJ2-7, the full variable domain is EAEVAQSPRYKITEKSQAVAFWCDPISGHATLYWYRQILGQGPELLVQFQDESVVDDSQLPKDRFSAERLKGVDSTLKIQPAELGDSAMYLCASSTPGARWADEQYFGPGTRLTVT.

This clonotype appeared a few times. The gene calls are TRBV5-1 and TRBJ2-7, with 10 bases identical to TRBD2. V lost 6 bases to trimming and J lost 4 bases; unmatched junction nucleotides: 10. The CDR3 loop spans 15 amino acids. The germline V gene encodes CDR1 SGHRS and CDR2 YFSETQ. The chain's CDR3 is CASTPGLAGVYEQYF. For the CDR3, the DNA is TGCGCCAGCACCCCTGGTCTAGCGGGAGTGTACGAGCAGTACTTC.

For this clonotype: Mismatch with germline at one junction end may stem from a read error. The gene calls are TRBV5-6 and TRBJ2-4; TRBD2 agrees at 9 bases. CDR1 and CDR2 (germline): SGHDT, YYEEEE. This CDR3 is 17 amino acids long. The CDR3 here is CAGSSPAGTSIGNIQYF. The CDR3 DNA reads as TGTGCCGGCAGCTCCCCCGCCGGGACTAGCATAGGGAACATTCAGTACTTC. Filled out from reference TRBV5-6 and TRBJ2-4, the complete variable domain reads DAGVTQSPTHLIKTRGQQVTLRCSPKSGHDTVSWYQQALGQGPQFIFQYYEEEERQRGNFPDRFSGHQFPNYSSELNVNALLLGDSALYLCAGSSPAGTSIGNIQYFGAGTRLSVL.